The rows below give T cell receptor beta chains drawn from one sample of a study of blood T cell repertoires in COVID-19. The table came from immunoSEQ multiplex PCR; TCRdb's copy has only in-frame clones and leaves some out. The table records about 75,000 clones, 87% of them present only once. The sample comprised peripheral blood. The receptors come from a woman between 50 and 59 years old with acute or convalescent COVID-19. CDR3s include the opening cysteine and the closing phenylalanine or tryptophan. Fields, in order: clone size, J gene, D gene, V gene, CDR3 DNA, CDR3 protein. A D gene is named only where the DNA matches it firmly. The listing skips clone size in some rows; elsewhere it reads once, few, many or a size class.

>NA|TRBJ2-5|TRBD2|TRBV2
TGTGCCAGCTGCACTGGGCTAGCGGGGGCACAAGAGACCCAGTACTTC
CASCTGLAGAQETQYF
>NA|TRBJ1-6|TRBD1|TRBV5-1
TGCGCCAGCAGCGACTACGGACAGGGTAAATCACCCCTCCACTTT
CASSDYGQGKSPLHF
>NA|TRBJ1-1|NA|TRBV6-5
TGTGCCAGCAGTCTCACAGGTAACACTGAAGCTTTCTTT
CASSLTGNTEAFF
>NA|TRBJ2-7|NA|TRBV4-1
TGCGCCAGCAGCGGCCCCTACGAGCAGTACTTC
CASSGPYEQYF
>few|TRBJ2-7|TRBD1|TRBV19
TGTGCCAGTAGATCGGGACAGCGCTACGAGCAGTACTTC
CASRSGQRYEQYF
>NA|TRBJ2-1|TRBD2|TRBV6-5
TGTGCCAGCAGTTACCGGGGGGACCCCAATGAGCAGTTCTTC
CASSYRGDPNEQFF
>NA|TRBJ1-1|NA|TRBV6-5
TGTGCCAGCATTATGAACACTGAAGCTTTCTTT
CASIMNTEAFF
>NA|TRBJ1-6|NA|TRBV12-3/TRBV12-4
TGTGCCAGCGCAGGGATCTATAATTCACCCCTCCACTTT
CASAGIYNSPLHF
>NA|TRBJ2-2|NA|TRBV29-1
TGCAGCGTTGATCCAGTCCACACCGGGGAGCTGTTTTTT
CSVDPVHTGELFF
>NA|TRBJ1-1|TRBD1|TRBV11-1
TGTGCCAGCAGCCCCCAAAGGGGGCCCACTGAAGCTTTCTTT
CASSPQRGPTEAFF
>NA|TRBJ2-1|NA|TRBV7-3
TGTGCCAGCAGCTTCGACAGAACCTACAATGAGCAGTTCTTC
CASSFDRTYNEQFF
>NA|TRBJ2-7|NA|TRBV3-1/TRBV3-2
TGTGCCAGCAGCCAAGCCAGCGGAGGCTACGAGCAGTACTTC
CASSQASGGYEQYF
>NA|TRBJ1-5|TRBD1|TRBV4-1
TGCGCCAGCAGCGGACAGGAGGGTTTGTTCAATCAGCCCCAGCATTTT
CASSGQEGLFNQPQHF
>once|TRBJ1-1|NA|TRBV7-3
TGTGCCAGCGGGGCAGGGAACACTGAAGCTTTCTTT
CASGAGNTEAFF
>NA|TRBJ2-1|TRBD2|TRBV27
TGTGCCAGCAGTTTTGAGGGGAGGGGTGACAGTGAGCAGTTCTTC
CASSFEGRGDSEQFF
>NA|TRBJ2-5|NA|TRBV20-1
TGCAGTGCTAGTTACCCTGGCCCGAGCGGAGAGACCCAGTACTTC
CSASYPGPSGETQYF
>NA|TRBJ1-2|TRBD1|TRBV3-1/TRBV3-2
TGTGCCAGCAGGGGGACAGGGGGTTATGGCTACACCTTC
CASRGTGGYGYTF
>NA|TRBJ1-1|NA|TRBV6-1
TGTGCCAGCAGTGAAGCGGCGGTTCCACCATCTGAAGCTTTCTTT
CASSEAAVPPSEAFF
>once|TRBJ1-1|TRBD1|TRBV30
TGTGCCTGGAGTTCAGAACAGGGGCGGGCTTTCTTT
CAWSSEQGRAFF
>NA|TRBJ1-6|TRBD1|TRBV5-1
TGCGCCAGCAGCTTGGCCCAAGGACAGGGTATTTCACCCCTCCACTTT
CASSLAQGQGISPLHF
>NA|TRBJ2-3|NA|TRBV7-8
TGTGCCAGCAGCCGAGTGGCGGTAACTAGCACAGATACGCAGTATTTT
CASSRVAVTSTDTQYF
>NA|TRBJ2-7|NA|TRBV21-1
TGTGCCAGCAGCAAAGCCAAGACAGGGTTCGTAGTCGACGAGCAGTACTTC
CASSKAKTGFVVDEQYF
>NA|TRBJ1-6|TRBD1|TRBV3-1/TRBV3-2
TGTGCCAGCAAACAGGGGTGGTTTGGGTATTCACCCCTCCACTTT
CASKQGWFGYSPLHF
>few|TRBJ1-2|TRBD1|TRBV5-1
TGCGCCAGCAGCTCCCTGGGACAGGGAGTCTATGGCTACACCTTC
CASSSLGQGVYGYTF
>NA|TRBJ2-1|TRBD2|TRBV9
TGTGCCAGCAGCGTAGCTTTTAGCGGGAGCATGAATGAGCAGTTCTTC
CASSVAFSGSMNEQFF
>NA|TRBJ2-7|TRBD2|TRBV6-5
TGTGCCAGCAGTTACACGGTAGTCGGGGGGATCTACGAGCAGTACTTC
CASSYTVVGGIYEQYF
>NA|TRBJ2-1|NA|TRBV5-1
TGCGCCAGCAGCTTGGTGGTGGGAGGTGAGCAGTTCTTC
CASSLVVGGEQFF
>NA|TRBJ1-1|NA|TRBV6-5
TGTGCCAGCAGAGGGGGGGTTGACACTGAAGCTTTCTTT
CASRGGVDTEAFF
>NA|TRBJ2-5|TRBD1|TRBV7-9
TGTGCCAGCAGTGGGGACAGAGTCCCAGAGACCCAGTACTTC
CASSGDRVPETQYF
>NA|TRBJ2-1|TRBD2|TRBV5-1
TGCGCCAGCGACCCTGGGGCGGGAGGTGGTAATGAGCAGTTCTTC
CASDPGAGGGNEQFF
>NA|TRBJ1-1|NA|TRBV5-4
TGTGCCAGCAGCGCGACATCAGGGAACACTGAAGCTTTCTTT
CASSATSGNTEAFF
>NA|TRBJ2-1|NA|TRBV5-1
TGCGCCAGCAGCTTAACCCAGGGCCCCTACAATGAGCAGTTCTTC
CASSLTQGPYNEQFF
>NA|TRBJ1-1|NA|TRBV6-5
TGTGCCAGCAGACTAGGTGTGGATTTCTTT
CASRLGVDFF
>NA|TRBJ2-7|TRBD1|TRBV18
TGTGCCAGCTCACCAGGGACAGGGGAGTTGGGGAAGCAGTACTTC
CASSPGTGELGKQYF
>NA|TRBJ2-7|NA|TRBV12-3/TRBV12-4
TGTGCCAGCAGCCTCACTTTTTACGAGCAGTACTTC
CASSLTFYEQYF
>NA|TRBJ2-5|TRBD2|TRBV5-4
TGTGCCAGCAGCTCCGGGACTAGCGGAACCAATTTCCAAGAGACCCAGTACTTC
CASSSGTSGTNFQETQYF
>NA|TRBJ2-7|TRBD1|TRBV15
TGTGCCACCAGCCCGGAGAGGACAGGGCACGAGCAGTACTTC
CATSPERTGHEQYF
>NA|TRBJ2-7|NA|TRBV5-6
TGTGCCAGCAGCTTCGGGGATTCAAGCTCCTACGAGCAGTACTTC
CASSFGDSSSYEQYF
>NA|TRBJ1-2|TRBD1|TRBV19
TGTGCCAGTAGTATCGGCAGGGGGGTGCGTGATGGCTACACCTTC
CASSIGRGVRDGYTF
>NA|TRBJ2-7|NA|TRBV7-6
TGTGCCAGCAGCTTGGGCAGCCGGTACGAGCAGTACTTC
CASSLGSRYEQYF
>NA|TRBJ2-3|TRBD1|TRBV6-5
TGTGCCAGCGGAAGGGACAGTTATAGCACAGATACGCAGTATTTT
CASGRDSYSTDTQYF
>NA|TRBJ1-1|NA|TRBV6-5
TGTGCCAGCAGTCGACCCGAGGGGGGGTCTGAAGCTTTCTTT
CASSRPEGGSEAFF
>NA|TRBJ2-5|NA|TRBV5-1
TGCGCCAGCAGCCCCCAGTATTGGGGGCTGGAGACCCAGTACTTC
CASSPQYWGLETQYF
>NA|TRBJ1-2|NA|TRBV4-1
TGCGCCAGCTCGTACCGGAGTAACTATGGCTACACCTTC
CASSYRSNYGYTF
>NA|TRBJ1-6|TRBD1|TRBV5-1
TGCGCCAGCAGCTCCCACTTACAGGGGAGGAATAATTCACCCCTCCACTTT
CASSSHLQGRNNSPLHF
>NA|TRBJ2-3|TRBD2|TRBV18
TGTGCCAGCTCACCAACTAGCGGGGCCGTTGGAGATACGCAGTATTTT
CASSPTSGAVGDTQYF
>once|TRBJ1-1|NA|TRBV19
TGTGCCAGTAGTATTGGCAGGGTGAACACTGAAGCTTTCTTT
CASSIGRVNTEAFF
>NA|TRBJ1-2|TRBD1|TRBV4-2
TGTGCCAGCAGCCAGCCGGGACAGTCCTATGGCTACACCTTC
CASSQPGQSYGYTF
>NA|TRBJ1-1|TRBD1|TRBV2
TGTGCCAGCAGCCCGGACAGGCAGAACACTGAAGCTTTCTTT
CASSPDRQNTEAFF
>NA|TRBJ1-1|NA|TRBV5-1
TGCGCCAGCAGCTTGGTACAGGGTAGTGGTGAAGCTTTCTTT
CASSLVQGSGEAFF
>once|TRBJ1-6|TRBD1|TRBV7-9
TGTGCCAGCAGCTTAGCCGGGACAGGGCCTGGAAGTTCACCCCTCCACTTT
CASSLAGTGPGSSPLHF
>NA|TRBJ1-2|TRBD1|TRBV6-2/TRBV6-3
TGTGCCAGCAGTCGACAGGGACCGATAGCTAACTATGGCTACACCTTC
CASSRQGPIANYGYTF
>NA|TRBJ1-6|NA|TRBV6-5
TGTGCCAGCAGTTACTATGGGACTGGAAATTCACCCCTCCACTTT
CASSYYGTGNSPLHF
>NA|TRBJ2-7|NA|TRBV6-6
TGTGCCAGCAGCACAACGACAGGCCCCTACGAGCAGTACTTC
CASSTTTGPYEQYF
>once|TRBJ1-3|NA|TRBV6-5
TGTGCCAGCACTGGCGGCGGCCACACCATATATTTT
CASTGGGHTIYF
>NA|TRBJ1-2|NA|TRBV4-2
TGTGCCAGCAGCCAAGATTTTCCGGACAGCCCGTTCTATGGCTACACCTTC
CASSQDFPDSPFYGYTF
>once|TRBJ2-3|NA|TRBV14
TGTGCCAGCAGCCCACTTACAGGGTCAGATACGCAGTATTTT
CASSPLTGSDTQYF